The next 5 T cell receptor beta chains were all read from a single sample in a study of T cells after yellow fever vaccination. One entry per CDR3 protein, called by TCRdb with MiXCR from the 5' RACE reads. This sample yields hundreds of thousands of distinct CDR3 sequences, of which roughly a sixth are seen a single time; roughly a sixth belongs to the top ten. The sequences come from PBMCs, collected before the yellow fever booster vaccination. The receptor source for this set is a man aged 18 to 30 who received the YFV17D yellow fever vaccine.

The chain carries TRBV27 and TRBJ2-7, with a tentative D call TRBD2 (6 bases). The CDR3 totals 13 residues. Trimming cost V 5 bases and J 5 bases, with 13 bases left between them. Per the germline V gene, CDR1 is MNHEY and CDR2 is SMNVEV (reference sequence). The CDR3 loop is CASSALGGDEQYV. CDR3 bases: TGTGCCAGCAGTGCCCTTGGAGGGGACGAGCAGTACGTC.

This clonotype was seen only a few times. CDR3 coding DNA: TGTGCCAGCAGGGTACAGGGAGGGAATGAGCAGTTCTTC. Translating gives CASRVQGGNEQFF. The chain employs TRBV6-2 or TRBV6-3 and TRBJ2-1, with D perhaps TRBD2 (7 bases). CDR1 and CDR2 from the germline V gene are MNHEY and SVGEGT. V lost 6 bases to trimming and J lost 7 bases, with 13 bases between them. The length of the CDR3 is 13 residues.

There are many counts of this clonotype. This chain uses TRBV29-1 with TRBJ1-1, with D maybe TRBD1 (5 bases). The CDR3 runs to 13 residues. V shed 4 bases and J shed 0 bases, with 9 bases lying between them. Germline loops: CDR1 SQVTM, CDR2 ANQGSEA. The CDR3 nucleotides read TGCAGCGTTGCGAAAGGGGTGAACACTGAAGCTTTCTTT. It specifies CSVAKGVNTEAFF.

This sequence joins TRBV9 and TRBJ1-3; D may be TRBD1 (5 bases). The CDR3 extends over 15 amino acids. Germline V lookup: CDR1 SGDLS, CDR2 YYNGEE. V was trimmed by 0 bases and J by 4 bases, leaving 11 bases between them. Here the CDR3 DNA reads TGTGCCAGCAGCGTAGGGTCAGGGAGAGGAAACACCATATATTTT. Translating gives CASSVGSGRGNTIYF.

The chain carries TRBV19 and TRBJ1-2; D is undetermined. Germline CDR1 LNHDA, CDR2 SQIVND (reference sequence). V lost 5 bases and J lost 4, with 11 bases in between. This CDR3 has 13 amino acids. In DNA, the CDR3 is TGTGCCAGTAGTTTTACGTTCCGCTATGGCTACACCTTC. The encoded protein is CASSFTFRYGYTF.